This TCR beta chain emerged from a study of response to subunit inactivated influenza vaccine. TCRdb reprocessed the RT-PCR reads with MiXCR, giving one entry per CDR3 protein. The table includes under 850,000 distinct CDR3 sequences, less than 20% detected once. Unmatched junction bases numbered 10, after V lost 7 bases and J lost 5 bases. The germline V gene has CDR1 MNHNS and CDR2 SASEGT. The CDR3 runs 14 residues. This clonotype was recorded once. Its antigen remains unknown. Regarding the study as a whole: That few new T cells are recruited by each seasonal influenza vaccination was the authors' suggestion.

The chain recombines TRBV6-1 with TRBJ2-5; 7 bases are shared with TRBD1. The receptor was isolated from a man between 45 and 60 years old who received an inactivated influenza vaccine. Sequencing was performed on PBMCs from blood, taken roughly 5 days after vaccination. For the CDR3, the DNA is TGTGCCAGCAACGGTTATACAGGGGACGAGACCCAGTACTTC. Its translation is CASNGYTGDETQYF.